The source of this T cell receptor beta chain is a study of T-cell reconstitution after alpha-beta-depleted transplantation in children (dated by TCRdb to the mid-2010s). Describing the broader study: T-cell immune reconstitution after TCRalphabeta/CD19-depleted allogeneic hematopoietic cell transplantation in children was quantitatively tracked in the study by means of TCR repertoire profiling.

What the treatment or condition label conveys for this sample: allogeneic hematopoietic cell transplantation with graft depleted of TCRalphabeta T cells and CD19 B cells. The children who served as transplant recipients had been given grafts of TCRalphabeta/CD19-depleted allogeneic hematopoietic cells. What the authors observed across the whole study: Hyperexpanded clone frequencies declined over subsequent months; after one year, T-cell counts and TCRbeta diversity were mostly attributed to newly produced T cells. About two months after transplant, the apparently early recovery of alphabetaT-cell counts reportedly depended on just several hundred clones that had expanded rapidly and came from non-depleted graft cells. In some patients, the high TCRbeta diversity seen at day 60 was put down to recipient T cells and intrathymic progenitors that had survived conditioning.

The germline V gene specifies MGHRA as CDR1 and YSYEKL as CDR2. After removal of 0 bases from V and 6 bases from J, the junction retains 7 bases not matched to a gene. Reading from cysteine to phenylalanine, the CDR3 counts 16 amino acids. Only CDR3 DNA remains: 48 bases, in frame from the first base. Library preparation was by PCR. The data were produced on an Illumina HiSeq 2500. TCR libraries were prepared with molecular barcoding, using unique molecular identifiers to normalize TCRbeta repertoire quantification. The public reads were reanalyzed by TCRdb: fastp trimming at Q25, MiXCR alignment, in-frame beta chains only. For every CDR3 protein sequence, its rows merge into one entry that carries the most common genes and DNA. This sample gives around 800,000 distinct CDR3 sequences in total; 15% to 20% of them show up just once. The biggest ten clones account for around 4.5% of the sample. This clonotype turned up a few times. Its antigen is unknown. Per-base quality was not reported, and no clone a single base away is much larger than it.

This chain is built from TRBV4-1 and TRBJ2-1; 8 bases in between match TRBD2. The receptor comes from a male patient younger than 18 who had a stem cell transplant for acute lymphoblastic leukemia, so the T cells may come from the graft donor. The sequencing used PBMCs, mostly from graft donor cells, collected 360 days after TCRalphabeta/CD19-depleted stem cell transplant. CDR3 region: CASSQEGSGASNEQFF. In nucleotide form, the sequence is TGCGCCAGCAGCCAAGAAGGTAGCGGGGCTTCCAATGAGCAGTTCTTC.